This entry concerns a single T cell receptor beta chain. Its recognized antigen is unknown. The input lacks base qualities; no much larger clone sits a single base away. The data were taken from a study of CD8 T cells in ankylosing spondylitis (dated by TCRdb to about 2017). About the study as a whole: T cell receptor beta repertoires were profiled in healthy donors and ankylosing spondylitis patients so that disease-linked TCR variants could be found. The full study cohort was made up of 25 to 30 ankylosing spondylitis patients and fewer than 120 healthy donors. Peripheral blood was sampled, and synovial fluid was additionally collected from ankylosing spondylitis patients. Here is what the overall study found, with its caveats: Blood from ankylosing spondylitis patients appeared to be characterized by a TCR beta motif made up of fewer than ten highly homologous amino acid variants. Some motif variants had previously been reported in the synovial fluid and blood of reactive arthritis patients, which suggests shared mechanisms of disease initiation. The disease-linked clones were reported to be significantly enriched in matched synovial fluid samples from ankylosing spondylitis patients. The disease-linked clones showed a CD8+ phenotype and occurred at relatively low frequencies in peripheral blood.

The CDR3, cysteine through phenylalanine, is 14 amino acids long. The DNA shown is the 42-base CDR3, in frame from base 1. V and J lose 4 bases and 3 bases, and a span of 13 bases separates them. In the germline V gene, CDR1 corresponds to SGHVS and CDR2 to FNYEAQ. The instrument was an Illumina HiSeq 2500. TCR beta libraries were prepared by quantitative 5'-RACE with molecular barcodes. In the original analysis: To identify disease-linked TCR variants, a new computational method was used, one built on a probabilistic model of VDJ rearrangement. Using fastp at Q25 and MiXCR, TCRdb reprocessed the public reads and kept productive beta chains. CDR3 protein sequences are deduplicated, and each keeps its most common genes and DNA. What appears here as the V and J calls and clone size reflects TCRdb's work, not the paper's. This sample holds around 250,000 distinct CDR3 sequences; roughly 32% were observed only once. Approximately 4.6% of the sample lies in the top ten.

The V gene is TRBV7-6 and the J gene is TRBJ2-7; the D gene is perhaps TRBD2, on 6 matching bases. The sequencing sample was made of blood, either unsorted or a sorted T cell fraction (not recorded which). This clonotype was sampled from a male donor with ankylosing spondylitis or in good health (not recorded which). The DNA sequence is TGTGCCAGCAGCTCGGCAGTGGGGGGCTACGAGCAGTACTTC. This yields the protein CASSSAVGGYEQYF.